The next 23 T cell receptor beta chains were all read from a single sample in a study of cytomegalovirus exposure and HLA in healthy donors. A multiplex PCR was run with 60 Vbeta primers and 13 Jbeta primers. Here immunoSEQ multiplex PCR was the method, and the copy in TCRdb shows in-frame clones only, minus some. Of roughly 98,000 clones in the sample, roughly 81% were seen once. Sequencing input: PBMCs. The receptors were gathered from a man aged 35 to 55 in good health and CMV-seronegative.

V is TRBV2 and J is TRBJ1-1; 8 bases are shared with TRBD1. Losses at the gene ends were 0 bases for V and 4 bases for J; bases not matched to a gene: 10. The CDR3 loop spans 17 amino acids. The germline V gene has CDR1 SNHLY and CDR2 FYNNEI. The CDR3 DNA is TGTGCCAGCAGTGAAGCCTATAAGGACAGGGCTAGCACTGAAGCTTTCTTT. Translation gives CASSEAYKDRASTEAFF.

This clone was counted a few times. This chain connects TRBV7-6 to TRBJ1-5; D uncertain. This CDR3 region has 12 residues. The V gene's germline CDR1 is SGHVS and CDR2 FNYEAQ. Trimming pared 3 bases from V and 9 bases from J, leaving 9 bases between. The CDR3 sequence: CASSFPDGPQHF. Here the CDR3 DNA reads TGTGCCAGCAGCTTCCCAGATGGGCCCCAGCATTTT.

This rearrangement joins TRBV6-5 to TRBJ2-5; D uncertain. Germline loops: CDR1 MNHEY, CDR2 SVGAGI. V shed 6 bases and J shed 2 bases, with 4 bases lying between them. The CDR3 consists of 11 residues. The CDR3 DNA is TGTGCCAGCAGCTATCAAGAGACCCAGTACTTC. Protein sequence: CASSYQETQYF.

The rearrangement uses TRBV6-5 and TRBJ2-7; 9 nucleotides match TRBD1. This CDR3 comprises 12 residues. V lost 5 bases and J lost 8; bases outside the gene matches: 4. Germline CDR1 and CDR2: MNHEY and SVGAGI. The CDR3 DNA is TGTGCCAGCAGTCGGGACAGGGTGCAGCAGTACTTC. This gives the protein CASSRDRVQQYF.

The V call is TRBV27, the J call TRBJ1-2, with 10 bases aligning to TRBD1. V dropped 5 bases and J dropped 0; count of bases not matched to a gene: 12. The CDR3 loop spans 18 amino acids. The germline V gene has CDR1 MNHEY and CDR2 SMNVEV (reference sequence). In nucleotides, the CDR3 is TGTGCCAGCAGTGTCTGGGGACAGGGGCCTTTCACTAACTATGGCTACACCTTC. Protein product: CASSVWGQGPFTNYGYTF.

This chain joins TRBV2 and TRBJ2-2; D may be TRBD1 (5 bases). CDR3 length: 12 amino acids. Per germline, CDR1 SNHLY and CDR2 FYNNEI. V lost 6 bases and J lost 7, with 9 bases in between. CDR3 nucleotides: TGTGCCAGCAGGGGGCGTAACGGGGAGCTGTTTTTT. Translation: CASRGRNGELFF.

V is TRBV29-1 and J is TRBJ1-2; TRBD1 might be the D (5 bases). The germline V and J ends were trimmed by 8 bases and 6 bases, with 19 bases remaining between them. The CDR3 runs 13 residues. Germline V gives CDR1 SQVTM, CDR2 ANQGSEA. The CDR3 nucleotides read TGCAGCACCTCTCGGGGAGGGGCGCATGGCTACACCTTC. Protein sequence: CSTSRGGAHGYTF.

This clone was counted a single time. The rearrangement links TRBV7-9 to TRBJ2-1; D is ambiguous. The germline V gene encodes CDR1 SEHNR and CDR2 FQNEAQ (reference sequence). CDR3 length: 15 amino acids. Trimming left V 4 bases short and J 1 base short, with 11 bases between. CDR3 region: CASSSTLVSYNEQFF. CDR3 sequence (DNA): TGTGCCAGCAGCTCGACTCTTGTATCCTACAATGAGCAGTTCTTC.

The chain uses TRBV7-8 and TRBJ2-1; tentative D call: TRBD2 (6 bases). CDR3 length equals 14 residues. Germline V CDR1 and CDR2: SGHVS, FQNEAQ. V lost 7 bases, J lost 4 bases, and 14 bases lay in between. The CDR3 loop reads CASKPRGGYNEQFF. For the CDR3, the DNA is TGTGCCAGCAAGCCCCGGGGAGGATACAATGAGCAGTTCTTC.

CDR3 sequence reads: CASSISSGGKVAKNIQYF. The CDR3 DNA is TGTGCCAGTAGTATATCGTCCGGGGGGAAAGTAGCCAAAAACATTCAGTACTTC. The chain joins TRBV19 to TRBJ2-4; 7 bases line up with TRBD2. CDR1 is LNHDA and CDR2 is SQIVND in the germline V gene (reference sequence). The V gene end was trimmed by 2 bases and the J gene end by 0 bases; junction bases not matched to a gene: 10. The CDR3 is made up of 18 amino acids.

The gene calls are TRBV10-3 and TRBJ2-1; 11 bases fit TRBD2. Germline lookup yields CDR1 ENHRY and CDR2 SYGVKD. V trimming: 0 bases; J trimming: 4 bases; junction bases outside the gene matches: 5. The CDR3 totals 17 residues. In nucleotides, the CDR3 is TGTGCCATCAGTGAGTCGAGTCGACTAGCGGGATACAATGAGCAGTTCTTC. Encoded protein: CAISESSRLAGYNEQFF.

This chain connects TRBV30 to TRBJ2-2; D remains ambiguous. Trimming took 0 bases from V and 0 from J, leaving 11 bases between them. Germline V gene data show CDR1 as GTSNPN and CDR2 as SVGIG (reference sequence). The CDR3 runs 16 residues. CDR3 coding DNA: TGTGCCTGGAGTGTACTCAAACCGTCGAACACCGGGGAGCTGTTTTTT. Translated, it gives CAWSVLKPSNTGELFF.

The chain employs TRBV28 and TRBJ2-1; 8 nucleotides align to TRBD1. The germline V gene has CDR1 MDHEN and CDR2 SYDVKM. The V gene end was trimmed by 7 bases and the J gene end by 13 bases; junction bases not matched to a gene: 9. This CDR3 is 12 amino acids long. This chain's CDR3 is CASTLDRVNQFF. In nucleotides, the CDR3 is TGTGCCAGCACTTTGGACAGGGTAAATCAGTTCTTC. The complete variable domain, with remaining parts taken from reference TRBV28 and TRBJ2-1, reads DVKVTQSSRYLVKRTGEKVFLECVQDMDHENMFWYRQDPGLGLRLIYFSYDVKMKEKGDIPEGYSVSREKKERFSLILESASTNQTSMYLCASTLDRVNQFFGPGTRLTVL.

The chain recombines TRBV5-1 with TRBJ1-4; TRBD1 agrees at 7 bases. Germline assignment: CDR1 SGHRS and CDR2 YFSETQ. J lost 4 bases, V lost 0 bases, and 9 bases had no gene match. The CDR3 consists of 17 residues. This CDR3 is CASSLGMTGMVNEKLFF. The CDR3 DNA is TGCGCCAGCAGCTTGGGGATGACAGGGATGGTTAATGAAAAACTGTTTTTT. Using reference TRBV5-1 and TRBJ1-4 for the parts outside the CDR3, the full variable domain is KAGVTQTPRYLIKTRGQQVTLSCSPISGHRSVSWYQQTPGQGLQFLFEYFSETQRNKGNFPGRFSGRQFSNSRSEMNVSTLELGDSALYLCASSLGMTGMVNEKLFFGSGTQLSVL.

This chain connects TRBV18 to TRBJ1-1, with D unclear. This CDR3 spans 16 amino acids. The germline gives CDR1 KGHSH, CDR2 LQKENI. V lost 3 bases, J lost 2 bases, and 16 bases lay in between. The CDR3, as DNA: TGTGCCAGCTCACCCGCGGACCTCGGGGTTAACACTGAAGCTTTCTTT. It yields the protein CASSPADLGVNTEAFF. Looking up the rest from reference TRBV18 and TRBJ1-1 gives the full variable domain: NAGVMQNPRHLVRRRGQEARLRCSPMKGHSHVYWYRQLPEEGLKFMVYLQKENIIDESGMPKERFSAEFPKEGPSILRIQQVVRGDSAAYFCASSPADLGVNTEAFFGQGTRLTVV.

CDR3 protein: CASSPGLAPDTQYF. CDR3 bases: TGTGCCAGCTCACCGGGACTAGCGCCCGATACGCAGTATTTT. The chain carries TRBV18 and TRBJ2-3; 10 bases line up with TRBD2. J gave up 6 bases and V 3 bases, and 3 bases lay outside the gene matches. This CDR3 is built from 14 residues. CDR1 is KGHSH and CDR2 is LQKENI in the germline V gene.

The chain carries TRBV6-7 and TRBJ1-1; 11 bases fit TRBD1. TRBV6-7 falls under the ORF class, with uncertain function. This CDR3 spans 16 amino acids. After removal of 1 base from V and 0 bases from J, the junction contained 1 base not matched to a gene. In DNA, the CDR3 is TGTGCCAGCAGTTACTGGACAGGGGGCGTGAACACTGAAGCTTTCTTT. This encodes CASSYWTGGVNTEAFF.

This chain joins TRBV27 and TRBJ2-5; D might be TRBD1 (6 bases). V dropped 5 bases and J dropped 5 bases, with 12 bases sitting between them. Germline V gives CDR1 MNHEY, CDR2 SMNVEV (reference sequence). CDR3 length: 13 amino acids. The CDR3 protein is CASSPSRGETQYF. The CDR3, as DNA: TGTGCCAGCAGTCCGTCCAGGGGCGAGACCCAGTACTTC.

The V gene is TRBV2, the J gene TRBJ1-6; TRBD1 aligns across 9 bases. The CDR3 runs 14 residues. V was pared by 6 bases and J by 8 bases, with 5 bases of the junction left unmatched. Germline V gene sequence: CDR1 SNHLY, CDR2 FYNNEI. CDR3: CASRGQGSYSPLHF. CDR3 DNA: TGTGCCAGCAGGGGACAGGGTAGTTATTCACCCCTCCACTTT.

The CDR3 is CASSLAGQGSYEQYF. CDR3 nucleotide sequence: TGTGCCAGCAGCTTAGCTGGACAGGGGTCCTACGAGCAGTACTTC. V is TRBV7-8 and J is TRBJ2-7, with TRBD1 matching over 9 bases. Germline V lookup: CDR1 SGHVS, CDR2 FQNEAQ. The trim removed 0 bases at V and 1 base at J, leaving 1 base unmatched. This CDR3 has 15 amino acids.

The chain has TRBV4-3 and TRBJ2-7; 10 bases line up with TRBD2. The CDR3 length is 16 residues. CDR1 is LGHNA, CDR2 YSLEER, per germline. V dropped 1 base and J dropped 5; count of bases not matched to a gene: 8. CDR3 region: CASSQGGAGGRDEQYF. For the CDR3, the DNA is TGCGCCAGCAGCCAAGGGGGAGCGGGGGGGCGCGACGAGCAGTACTTC.

The V gene is TRBV28, the J gene TRBJ1-2; a possible D gene is TRBD1 (6 bases). V dropped 2 bases and J dropped 4 bases, with 14 bases sitting between them. CDR1 is MDHEN, CDR2 SYDVKM, per germline. The CDR3 has 15 amino acids. This CDR3 reads CASSLSGGSIYGYTF. CDR3 in DNA: TGTGCCAGCAGTTTAAGCGGGGGCTCCATCTATGGCTACACCTTC.

V and J are TRBV10-3 and TRBJ1-2, with 9 bases lining up with TRBD1. J gave up 8 bases and V 0 bases, and 4 bases lay outside the gene matches. This CDR3 is built from 14 residues. Germline loops: CDR1 ENHRY, CDR2 SYGVKD. The CDR3 region is CAISESRQGGGYTF. CDR3 nucleotide sequence: TGTGCCATCAGTGAGTCGAGACAGGGGGGAGGCTACACCTTC.